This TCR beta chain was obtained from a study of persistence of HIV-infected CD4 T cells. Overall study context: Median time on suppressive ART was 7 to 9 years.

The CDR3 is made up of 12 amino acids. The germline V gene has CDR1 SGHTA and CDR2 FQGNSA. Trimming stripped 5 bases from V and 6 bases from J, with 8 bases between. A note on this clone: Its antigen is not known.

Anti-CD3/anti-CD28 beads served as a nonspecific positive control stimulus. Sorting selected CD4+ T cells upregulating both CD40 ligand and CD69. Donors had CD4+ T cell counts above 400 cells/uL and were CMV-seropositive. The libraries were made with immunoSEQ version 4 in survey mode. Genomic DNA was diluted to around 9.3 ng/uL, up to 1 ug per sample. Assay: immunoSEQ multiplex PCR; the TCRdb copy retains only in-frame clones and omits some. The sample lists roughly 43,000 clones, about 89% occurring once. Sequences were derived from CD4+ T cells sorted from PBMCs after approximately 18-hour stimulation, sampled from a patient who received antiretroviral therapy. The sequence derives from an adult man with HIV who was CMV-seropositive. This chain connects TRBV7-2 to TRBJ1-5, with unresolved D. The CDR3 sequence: CASSRHRQPQHF. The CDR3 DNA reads TGTGCCAGCAGCCGCCACCGTCAGCCCCAGCATTTT.